This TCR beta chain derives from a study of cytomegalovirus exposure and HLA in healthy donors. The CDR3 has 16 residues. Trimming removed 0 bases from V and 1 base from J, with 12 bases in between. Germline V CDR1 and CDR2: SGDLS, YYNGEE. Worth noting for this clone: Its antigen is not identified.

13 Jbeta primers and 60 Vbeta primers were used for the PCR. Produced via immunoSEQ multiplex PCR; TCRdb's table is partial and in-frame only. The sample consists of fewer than 110,000 clones, 75% to 90% of them appearing once. Study-wide points: It was in a later analysis that TCR association rates were seen to vary by HLA locus, highest for DRB1 and lowest for HLA-C. What a later analysis showed was that several of the most significant clusters appeared linked to common viral pathogens. V- and J-gene trimming in TCR beta was tied to a missense DCLRE1C variant by an analysis performed later.

Specimen: PBMCs. The TCR sequence derives from a man aged 25-45 years in good health and CMV-seronegative. The chain joins TRBV9 to TRBJ2-3, with a weak D call TRBD2 (6 bases). CDR3 residues: CASSVGGVIGTDTQYF. In DNA form, the CDR3 reads TGTGCCAGCAGCGTAGGCGGGGTAATTGGCACAGATACGCAGTATTTT.